The clone carrying this T cell receptor beta chain was picked up a small number of times. The antigen is unknown. This CDR3 region has 13 residues. The germline CDR1 and CDR2 sequences are MDHEN and SYDVKM. The V and J ends lost 9 bases and 4 bases respectively, with 13 bases between them. This record comes from a study of beta chain features in type 1 diabetes. Study-wide results and caveats: Moderate but significant shortening of TCRB CDR3s was recorded in all four CD4+ subsets from Type 1 diabetes patients.

As every portion of the isolated RNA was reverse transcribed, the sequencing read expressed TCRB transcripts. Assay used: immunoSEQ multiplex PCR; TCRdb lists only in-frame clones, some missing. The profile shows roughly 340,000 clones, 13% of them singletons. This clonotype was obtained from a woman aged 18 to 35 with type 1 diabetes. Specimen: naive CD4+ T cells from blood. The J gene is TRBJ2-1, the V gene TRBV28, with a weak D call TRBD2 (6 bases). CDR3 in amino acids: CASRGALYNEQFF. The CDR3 DNA is TGTGCCAGTCGCGGGGCTTTATACAATGAGCAGTTCTTC.